The clone carrying this TCR beta chain came up many times. The sample is drawn from a study of T-cell memory formation after mild COVID-19. This CDR3 is 16 amino acids long. Trimming removed 6 bases from V and 3 bases from J; junction bases left unmatched: 11. A single record per CDR3 protein comes from TCRdb applying MiXCR to the 5' RACE reads. The repertoire has about 350,000 distinct CDR3 sequences, roughly 13% of them found once; the top ten carry 22%. This receptor was obtained from a man younger than 30 who had mild COVID-19 (a few samples of this study predate the infection). Cell type and time point are not known. Sequencing was performed on PBMCs or a T cell subset sorted from them (not recorded which). The chain joins TRBV12-3 or TRBV12-4 to TRBJ2-3; TRBD1 matches 8 bases. In DNA, the CDR3 is TGTGCCAGCAGCCCCAGGACAGGGAAAGCGACAGATACGCAGTATTTT. It codes for CASSPRTGKATDTQYF.